This T cell receptor (beta chain) was recorded in a study of shared clonotypes between healthy human individuals. The wider study: The plates for each donor numbered three CD4 naive, three CD4 memory, two CD8 naive and one CD8 memory.

Study findings and constraints: Among donors, the sharing of clonotypes was expected to be influenced by sequencing depth.

The assay was run at deep level. Assay: immunoSEQ multiplex PCR; the TCRdb copy retains only in-frame clones and omits some. Of some 680,000 clones listed, roughly 73% are singletons. The CDR3 contains 14 residues. The trim removed 4 bases at V and 3 bases at J, leaving 4 bases unmatched. CDR1 WSHSY and CDR2 SAAADI come from the germline V gene. Worth noting for this clone: The target antigen is unknown.

This clonotype was sampled from a woman aged 30 to 39 in good health. The sample comprised memory CD4+ T cells sorted from blood. Stated subset: CD45RA-negative fraction. The chain is built from TRBV10-2 and TRBJ1-1; 8 positions agree with TRBD1. The CDR3 DNA is TGCGCCAGCAGTGTCAACAGGGGGGACACTGAAGCTTTCTTT. Its protein is CASSVNRGDTEAFF.